What follows describes a single T cell receptor beta chain. This clonotype occurred many times. Its antigen is unknown. Base qualities are missing; no much larger clone stands one base away. The CDR3 numbers 17 residues from cysteine through phenylalanine. Only the CDR3 DNA is retained, 51 bases long and in frame from the first base. CDR1 and CDR2, looked up from the germline V gene (reference sequence), are DFQATT and SNEGSKA. V was cut back by 0 bases and J by 2 bases, leaving a gap of 20 bases between them. The sample's time point label, decoded: newly diagnosed GD, antithyroid drugs for less than 3 months. RNA was extracted from PBMCs in TRIzol for both TCR sequencing and RNA sequencing. The diagnosis of Graves' disease followed American Thyroid Association guidelines. The patients came from an endocrinology department in Xi'an, China. From each patient, 7.5 to 9.5 milliliters of peripheral blood was collected into an EDTA anticoagulant tube. Ficoll Paque Plus density gradient separation was used to isolate PBMCs, and no additional T cell sorting was done. An Agilent 2100 Bioanalyzer and agarose gel were used to check RNA quality, and a NanoDrop 2000 was used to measure RNA concentration.

The data belong to a study of regulatory T cells in long-lasting Graves disease (dated by TCRdb to 2020 to 2023). For context, the study as a whole: Newly diagnosed Graves' disease patients had taken antithyroid drugs for less than 3 months. Peripheral blood TCR sequencing and RNA sequencing compared persistent Graves' disease patients with newly diagnosed Graves' disease patients. The study took place in China and was registered as a clinical trial. A total of approximately 35 samples underwent TCR sequencing: some 13 from persistent and about 20 from newly diagnosed Graves' disease patients. The full study reports these points: Sequencing and analysis were restricted to the TCR beta chain. Because the primary lesion, thyroid tissue, could not be accessed, the study looked at peripheral blood alone. Persistent patients shared more public clonotypes among themselves (more than 2,500) than newly diagnosed patients did (more than 950). Persistent Graves' disease patients showed lower TCR Shannon entropy and fewer highly expanded clones than newly diagnosed patients, suggesting clonal expansion. Preferential use of TRBV28, TRBJ1-2 and TRBJ2-5 was observed in persistent disease, whereas TRBV20-1 and TRBJ2-1 were favored in newly diagnosed disease. The small sample size was acknowledged by the authors as a limitation that may reduce accuracy.

Library preparation employed multiplex PCR. The sequencing machine was an Illumina HiSeq 4000. To build TCR beta libraries, CDR3 regions were amplified by Arm-PCR using iRepertoire HTBI primers. Before sequencing, the PCR products underwent gel purification. From the authors' description of their analysis: A total of around 66 TRBV and 14 TRBJ segments were identified across samples and were used for gene usage analysis of CDR3 amino acid clonotypes. COPE and FqMerger were used to merge the filtered high-quality paired reads into contigs. BLAST was used to align contigs to IMGT TRBV, TRBD and TRBJ reference genes, with CDR3 defined following IMGT. Clonotypes above 0.1% frequency were classified as highly expanded clones. Shannon entropy served as the measure of repertoire diversity, while the Gini coefficient captured V-J evenness. Clonotypes shared by more than one individual were considered public. TCRdb ran its own pipeline on the public reads, namely fastp trimming at Q25 and MiXCR clone calling, and kept in-frame beta chains. One record per CDR3 amino acid sequence lists the most common genes and DNA. It is TCRdb's table, rather than the study itself, that gives the V and J calls and clone size. The sample profile shows around 450,000 distinct CDR3 sequences; roughly 16% of them were found once. Jointly, the top ten make up approximately 12% of the sample.

This same sample was also part of a study on T cells in Graves' hyperthyroidism and ophthalmopathy. The second publication reports: Stable Graves' hyperthyroidism was defined as no progression to ophthalmopathy during 18 months of follow-up. The hyperthyroidism patients were between 18 and 65 years old and newly diagnosed, with a disease duration of less than 2 months. Patients with uncontrolled infections, other autoimmune diseases, pregnancy or lactation were excluded. Clinical symptoms, serum thyroxine and TRAb, thyroid ultrasound, and orbital computed tomography formed the basis for the diagnoses. The first round of RT-PCR for the TCR CDR3 was performed with the HTBI primer set and the Qiagen OneStep RT-PCR kit. Most expanded thyroid clonotypes (frequency above 0.001) were also found in blood, which suggests that blood repertoires may mirror thyroid immune responses. Ophthalmopathy was separated from stable hyperthyroidism by a 13 V-J signature model, with approximately 86% sensitivity and approximately 81% specificity obtained in cross-validation and 80%/75% obtained in testing. In validation, the model predicted progression to ophthalmopathy with about 71% sensitivity and over 72% specificity, a median of approximately 6.7 months before onset. A discovery cohort of about 100 patients, roughly 40 with Graves' ophthalmopathy and roughly 59 with stable Graves' hyperthyroidism, was used to find distinguishing TCR V-J signatures. Prospective prediction of ophthalmopathy was tested in an independent validation cohort consisting of fewer than 20 hyperthyroidism patients and some 15 patients who later progressed to ophthalmopathy. The approximately 90 discovery patients were divided at random into training and test sets in a 7:3 ratio. In addition, the study compared T-cell repertoires in thyroid tissue and in blood from roughly 6 Graves' hyperthyroidism patients. After blood sampling, hyperthyroidism patients were treated with methimazole at a starting dose of 30 mg daily, and ophthalmopathy patients were treated with high-dose intravenous methylprednisolone. Libraries were constructed in a second round of multiplex PCR, after which size selection and purification were performed. Libraries were sequenced paired-end with 100 bp reads on an Illumina HiSeq2000. SOAPnuke was used to process the raw data, removing reads that contained adapters or uncalled bases, had a mean Phred below 15, or lacked an exact match to the constant primer or identifier. High-quality paired reads were merged with COPE v1.2.5, and unique nucleotide sequences were defined as clonotypes. Clonotypes were aligned to IMGT TRBV, TRBD and TRBJ reference segments using MiTCR v1.1. The analysis included only V-J combinations with a frequency above 0.0001, which together covered more than 98% of the repertoires. A TCS score was defined as the ratio of F50 (clonal expansion) to E x V (chaos), with BLOSUM62-based TCRdist applied between CDR3 peptides within each V-J. Welch's t-statistics and random forest reduced just over 500 V-J features to 13, which were used in a naive Bayes classifier (R e1071). Sample size was not statistically predetermined, and investigators were not blinded to group allocation. The paper reports TCR Vbeta CDR3 sequencing of more than 120 peripheral blood samples: 40 or so ophthalmopathy, approximately 74 hyperthyroidism and some 17 progressor patients.

The sequence came from a man aged 35-49 years with Graves disease. Donor details come from another sample of the same person, matched by shared clones. Sequenced material: peripheral blood mononuclear cells (PBMCs), taken at new diagnosis, from a patient treated with antithyroid drugs. The V and J genes are TRBV20-1 and TRBJ2-7; TRBD2 is a possible D gene, resting on 6 matching bases. For the CDR3, the sequence is CSARDLSREFLAYEQYF. The sequenced DNA: TGCAGTGCTAGAGATCTATCCCGGGAGTTCCTCGCCTACGAGCAGTACTTC.